This T cell receptor beta chain was captured in a study of shared T cell receptors in the human thymus (dated by TCRdb to the early 2020s). In terms of the full investigation: The study examined how the human thymus generates shared, self-reactive T-cell receptor alpha chains.

The method behind the library was the immunoSEQ multiplex PCR assay. In its TCRdb copy, this immuneACCESS table keeps in-frame sequences only and misses some clones. Where compared with another copy, unresolved V genes explain less than half of these, and the others have no known cause. Here the sample has about 660,000 clones; approximately 90% occur a single time. The ten largest make up 0.0095% to 0.013% of the sample. The CDR3 runs 15 amino acids, cysteine and phenylalanine included. CDR3 DNA is the only sequence kept; it has 45 bases, read in frame from the first base. The V end gives up 2 bases and the J end 5 bases, leaving 5 bases in the junction not matched to a gene. Sequences MNHEY (CDR1) and SMNVEV (CDR2) are obtained from the germline V gene (reference sequence). Concerning this clone: Which antigen it targets is not known. No base-level quality is on record; no much larger clone is a single base apart.

The same data also contributed to another study, on human thymus T cells. The second study's paper adds: The donors were immunologically healthy infants in Finland who had open corrective cardiac surgery for congenital heart defects. Thymus tissue was obtained as surgical resects removed during corrective cardiac surgery. Usage of V and J gene segments appeared to be biased in both the thymic and the peripheral blood repertoires. Highly overlapping thymic TCR repertoires among unrelated individuals were reported in the related research. The study characterized TCR alpha and beta repertoires from about 8 infant thymus samples and a few related peripheral blood samples. Donor ages ranging from 7 to 244 days were recorded, and 5 or 6 male and a couple of female infants were included in the cohort. Thymocytes were released mechanically from tissue and stored at -70 °C as pellets of about 9-32 million cells. Genomic DNA was extracted from frozen cell pellets with a QIAsymphony instrument. TCRB and TCRAD loci were amplified from a standardized quantity of quality-controlled genomic DNA using the immunoSEQ multiplex PCR assay. The amplicons spanned the V(D)J region and were long enough to cover the CDR3 and allow V and J genes to be identified. Through the commercial immunoSEQ service, the amplicons were sequenced on an Illumina platform. Primer bias and sequencing errors were corrected as previously described, and TCRAD and TCRB definitions were based on the IMGT database. immunoSEQ Analyzer 3.0 and VDJTools were used for repertoire analysis, which covered basic statistics, V/J segment usage, diversity estimates, rarefaction and pairwise overlap. To estimate diversity, the Chao1, ChaoE, Efron-Thisted, Shannon and inverse Simpson indices were applied, and diversity was also estimated on datasets down-sampled to the smallest sample. Repertoire overlap was assessed by strict matching of CDR3 nucleotide sequence, V gene and J gene, and clustering was done by Jaccard-based multidimensional scaling. Thymus samples yielded on average about 810,000 unique TCRB clonotypes, compared with about 80,000 from blood samples.

In this chain, TRBV27 is recombined with TRBJ1-2, with TRBD1 matching 10 junction bases. The TCR sequence derives from a boy younger than two with a congenital heart defect. Donor details come from another sample of the same person, matched by shared clones. The sample taken for sequencing was thymocytes. The CDR3 protein: CASSLTRDRGYGYTF. The DNA sequence follows: TGTGCCAGCAGTTTAACCCGGGACAGGGGTTATGGCTACACCTTC.